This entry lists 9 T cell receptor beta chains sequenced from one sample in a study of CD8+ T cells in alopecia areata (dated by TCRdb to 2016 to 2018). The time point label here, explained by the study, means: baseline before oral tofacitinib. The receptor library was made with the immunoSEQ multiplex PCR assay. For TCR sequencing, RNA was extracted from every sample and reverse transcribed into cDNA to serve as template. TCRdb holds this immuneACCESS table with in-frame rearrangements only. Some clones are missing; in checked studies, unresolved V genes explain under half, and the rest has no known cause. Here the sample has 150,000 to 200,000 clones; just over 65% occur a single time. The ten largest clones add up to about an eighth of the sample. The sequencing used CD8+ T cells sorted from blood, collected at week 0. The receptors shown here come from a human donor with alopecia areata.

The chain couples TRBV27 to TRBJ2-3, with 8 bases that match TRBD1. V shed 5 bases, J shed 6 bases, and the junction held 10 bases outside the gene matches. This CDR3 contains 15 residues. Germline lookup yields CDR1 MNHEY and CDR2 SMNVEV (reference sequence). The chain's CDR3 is CASSPRTGRFDTQYF. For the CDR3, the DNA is TGTGCCAGCAGTCCGCGGACAGGGCGGTTCGATACGCAGTATTTT.

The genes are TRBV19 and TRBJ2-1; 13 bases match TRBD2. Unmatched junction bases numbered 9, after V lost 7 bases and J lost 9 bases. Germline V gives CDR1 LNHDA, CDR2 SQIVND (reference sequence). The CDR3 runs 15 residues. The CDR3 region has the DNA TGTGCCAGTAAATCACTAGCGGGGGGGCGAAGTGAGCAGTTCTTC. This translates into CASKSLAGGRSEQFF.

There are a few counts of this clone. The CDR3 DNA reads as TGCAGCGTGCCGGACGTCTCTGGAAACACCATATATTTT. It is translated as CSVPDVSGNTIYF. The chain carries TRBV29-1 and TRBJ1-3; no clear D. The germline CDR1 and CDR2 sequences are SQVTM and ANQGSEA. The CDR3 loop spans 13 amino acids. With 6 bases removed from V and 0 bases from J, the gap between germline ends came to 9 bases.

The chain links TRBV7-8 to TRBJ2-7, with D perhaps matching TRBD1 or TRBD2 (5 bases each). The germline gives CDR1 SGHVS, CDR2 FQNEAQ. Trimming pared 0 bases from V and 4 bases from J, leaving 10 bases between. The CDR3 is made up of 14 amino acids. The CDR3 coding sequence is TGTGCCAGCAGCTTAGCGGGACGGCATTACGAGCAGTACTTC. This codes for CASSLAGRHYEQYF.

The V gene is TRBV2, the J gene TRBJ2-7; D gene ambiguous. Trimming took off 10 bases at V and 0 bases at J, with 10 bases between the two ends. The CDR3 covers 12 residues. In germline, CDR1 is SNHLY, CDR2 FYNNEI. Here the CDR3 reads CATGLGSYEQYF. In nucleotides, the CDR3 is TGTGCCACAGGCCTTGGCTCCTACGAGCAGTACTTC. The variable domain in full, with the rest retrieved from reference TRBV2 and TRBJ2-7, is EPEVTQTPSHQVTQMGQEVILRCVPISNHLYFYWYRQILGQKVEFLVSFYNNEISEKSEIFDDQFSVERPDGSNFTLKIRSTKLEDSAMYFCATGLGSYEQYFGPGTRLTVT.

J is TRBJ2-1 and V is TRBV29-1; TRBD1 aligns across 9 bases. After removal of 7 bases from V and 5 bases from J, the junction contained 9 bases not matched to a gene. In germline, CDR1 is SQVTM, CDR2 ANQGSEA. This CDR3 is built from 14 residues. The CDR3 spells CSGIGDRVNNEQFF. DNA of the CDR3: TGCAGCGGGATAGGGGACAGGGTGAACAATGAGCAGTTCTTC.

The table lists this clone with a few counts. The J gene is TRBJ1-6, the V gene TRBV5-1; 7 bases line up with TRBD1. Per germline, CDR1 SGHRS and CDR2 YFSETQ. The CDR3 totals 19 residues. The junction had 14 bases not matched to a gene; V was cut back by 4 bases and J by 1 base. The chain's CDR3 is CASSNRQGVPSSYNSPLHF. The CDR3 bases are TGCGCCAGCAGCAACAGACAGGGAGTACCTTCATCCTATAATTCACCCCTCCACTTT.

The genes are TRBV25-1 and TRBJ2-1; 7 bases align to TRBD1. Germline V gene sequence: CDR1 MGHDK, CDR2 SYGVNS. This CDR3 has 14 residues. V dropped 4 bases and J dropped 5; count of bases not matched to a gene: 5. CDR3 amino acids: CASSGAGGNNEQFF. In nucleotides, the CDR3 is TGTGCCAGCAGTGGGGCAGGGGGTAACAATGAGCAGTTCTTC.

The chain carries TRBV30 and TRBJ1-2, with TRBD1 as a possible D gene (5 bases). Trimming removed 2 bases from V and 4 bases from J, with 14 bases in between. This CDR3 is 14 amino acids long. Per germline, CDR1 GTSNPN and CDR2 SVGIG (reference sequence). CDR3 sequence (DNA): TGTGCCTGGAGTTGGGACCCAGCGACCTATGGCTACACCTTC. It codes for CAWSWDPATYGYTF.